This T cell receptor (beta chain) was recorded in a study of neoadjuvant anti-PD-1 for oral cavity cancer. Study as a whole: Around day 43, patients without progression received a fourth nivolumab dose before surgery.

This clone occurred once. What it recognizes is unknown. Patients were newly diagnosed with stage II-IVA oral cavity squamous cell carcinoma without prior systemic or radiation treatment. Clones were sequenced by immunoSEQ multiplex PCR, and TCRdb holds only the in-frame ones, with some missing. This sample has about 9,300 clones, with roughly 70% found just once. General study results and limits: Only a few patients per response group were TCR-analyzed; validation needed.

The receptor was isolated from a person aged 35 to 85 with oral cavity squamous cell carcinoma. The material sequenced was tumor tissue, taken before nivolumab (anti-PD-1) treatment.

CDR3 nucleotide sequence: TGTGCCAGCTCACCACCGGACAGACCTAGCAATCAGCCCCAGCATTTT. Its protein is CASSPPDRPSNQPQHF. The rearrangement uses TRBV18 and TRBJ1-5; tentative D call: TRBD1 (6 bases). Germline-derived CDR1 and CDR2 are KGHSH and LQKENI. V gave up 0 bases and J gave up 0 bases, with 9 bases separating them. CDR3 length equals 16 residues.